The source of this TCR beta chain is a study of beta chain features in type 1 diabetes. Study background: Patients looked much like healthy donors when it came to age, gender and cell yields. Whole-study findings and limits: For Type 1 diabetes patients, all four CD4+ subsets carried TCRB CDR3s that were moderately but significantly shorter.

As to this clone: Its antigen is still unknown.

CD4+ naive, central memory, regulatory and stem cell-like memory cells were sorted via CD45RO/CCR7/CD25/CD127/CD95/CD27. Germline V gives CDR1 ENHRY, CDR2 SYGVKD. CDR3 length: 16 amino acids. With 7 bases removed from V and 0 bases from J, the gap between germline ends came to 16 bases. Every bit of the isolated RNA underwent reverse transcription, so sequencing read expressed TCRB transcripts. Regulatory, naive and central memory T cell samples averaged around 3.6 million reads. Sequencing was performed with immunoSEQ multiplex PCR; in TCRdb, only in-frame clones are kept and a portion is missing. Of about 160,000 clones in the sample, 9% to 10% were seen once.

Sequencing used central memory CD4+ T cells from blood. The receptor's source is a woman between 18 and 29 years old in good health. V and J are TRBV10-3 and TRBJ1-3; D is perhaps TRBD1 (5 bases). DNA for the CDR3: TGTGCCATCACCAGGGAGGGAAGTATCTCTGGAAACACCATATATTTT. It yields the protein CAITREGSISGNTIYF.